This entry lists 13 T cell receptor beta chains sequenced from one sample in a study of blood T cell repertoires in COVID-19. Assay: immunoSEQ multiplex PCR; the TCRdb copy retains only in-frame clones and omits some. The repertoire has approximately 120,000 clones, approximately 87% of them found once; the top ten carry around a sixth. Input material: peripheral blood. The source is a woman aged 60-75 years with acute or convalescent COVID-19.

This clone was seen a few times. The chain employs TRBV9 and TRBJ1-5; D perhaps matches TRBD1 (5 bases). This CDR3 comprises 14 residues. V lost 3 bases, J lost 6 bases, and 13 bases lay in between. Germline values: CDR1 SGDLS, CDR2 YYNGEE. Here the CDR3 DNA reads TGTGCCAGCAGCGACGGGTCAGGGCGTCAGCCCCAGCATTTT. Its protein product is CASSDGSGRQPQHF. Full variable domain (outside the CDR3, taken from reference TRBV9 and TRBJ1-5): DSGVTQTPKHLITATGQRVTLRCSPRSGDLSVYWYQQSLDQGLQFLIQYYNGEERAKGNILERFSAQQFPDLHSELNLSSLELGDSALYFCASSDGSGRQPQHFGDGTRLSIL.

The V and J genes are TRBV30 and TRBJ1-4; D is perhaps TRBD1 (5 bases). Trimming shortened V by 4 bases and J by 4 bases, and 7 bases separated the two germline ends. Per the germline V gene, CDR1 is GTSNPN and CDR2 is SVGIG (reference sequence). The CDR3 consists of 12 residues. CDR3 coding DNA: TGTGCCTGGAAGACAGTTAATGAAAAACTGTTTTTT. This codes for CAWKTVNEKLFF.

The chain links TRBV29-1 to TRBJ2-1, with 12 nucleotides matching TRBD2. CDR1 and CDR2 (germline): SQVTM, ANQGSEA. The CDR3 is made up of 18 amino acids. Unmatched junction bases numbered 16, after V lost 7 bases and J lost 3 bases. The CDR3 sequence: CSATFTGTSGPSYNEQFF. Written as DNA, the CDR3 is TGCAGCGCCACCTTTACCGGGACTAGCGGGCCAAGCTACAATGAGCAGTTCTTC.

The chain has TRBV6-5 and TRBJ1-5, with TRBD1 matching over 8 bases. Germline lookup yields CDR1 MNHEY and CDR2 SVGAGI. CDR3 length: 15 residues. With V trimmed by 2 bases and J by 6 bases, 6 bases remained unmatched. The CDR3 region has the DNA TGTGCCAGCAGTTACGCTCCAGGGGGCACTCAGCCCCAGCATTTT. Translating gives CASSYAPGGTQPQHF.

This sequence joins TRBV5-8 and TRBJ2-2; TRBD2 matches 10 bases. Germline V gene sequence: CDR1 SGHTS, CDR2 YDEGEE. The V gene end was trimmed by 6 bases and the J gene end by 5 bases; junction bases not matched to a gene: 7. The CDR3 totals 15 residues. CDR3 nucleotide sequence: TGTGCCAGCAAGCAGCTAGCGGGAGTTACCGGGGAGCTGTTTTTT. This codes for CASKQLAGVTGELFF.

The CDR3 region is CASRGLSGQPQHF. Here the CDR3 DNA reads TGTGCCAGCAGGGGTCTCTCAGGACAGCCCCAGCATTTT. This chain links TRBV6-5 with TRBJ1-5, with D uncertain. The V gene's germline CDR1 is MNHEY and CDR2 SVGAGI. This CDR3 has 13 amino acids. The V and J ends lost 6 bases and 7 bases respectively, with 13 bases between them.

The genes are TRBV3-1 (or the pseudogene TRBV3-2) and TRBJ1-2; 8 bases agree with TRBD1. The CDR3 runs to 13 residues. Germline V gene lookup returns CDR1 LGHDT and CDR2 YNNKEL (reference sequence). The trim removed 4 bases at V and 8 bases at J, leaving 6 bases unmatched. The CDR3 spells CASSRQGARGYTF. CDR3 sequence (DNA): TGTGCCAGCAGCCGCCAGGGGGCGAGAGGCTACACCTTC.

The chain is built from TRBV27 and TRBJ2-6; maybe TRBD2 (6 bases). The CDR3 is made up of 17 amino acids. Per the germline V gene, CDR1 is MNHEY and CDR2 is SMNVEV (reference sequence). The V and J ends lost 2 bases and 4 bases respectively, with 15 bases between them. Here the CDR3 DNA reads TGTGCCAGCAGTTTAATAATTATGGCGGGAGGGGCCAACGTCCTGACTTTC. It translates to CASSLIIMAGGANVLTF.

This clone is a singleton in its sample. V gene TRBV5-1 combines with J gene TRBJ2-1; possible D gene TRBD1, 6 bases. This CDR3 comprises 13 residues. In germline, CDR1 is SGHRS, CDR2 YFSETQ. Trimming left V 3 bases short and J 8 bases short, with 12 bases between. DNA of the CDR3: TGCGCCAGCAGCTCAACAGGGTTATATGAGCAGTTCTTC. Translation gives CASSSTGLYEQFF.

The chain recombines TRBV28 with TRBJ2-2; the D is unclear. The germline V gene has CDR1 MDHEN and CDR2 SYDVKM. This CDR3 has 14 residues. Between the trimmed V and J ends, which lost 2 bases and 7 bases, there was a span of 11 bases. The CDR3: CASSLKPSSGELFF. DNA for the CDR3: TGTGCCAGCAGTTTAAAGCCCTCAAGCGGGGAGCTGTTTTTT. The complete variable domain, with remaining parts taken from reference TRBV28 and TRBJ2-2, reads DVKVTQSSRYLVKRTGEKVFLECVQDMDHENMFWYRQDPGLGLRLIYFSYDVKMKEKGDIPEGYSVSREKKERFSLILESASTNQTSMYLCASSLKPSSGELFFGEGSRLTVL.

J is TRBJ1-4 and V is TRBV28; 7 bases fit TRBD1. J lost 8 bases, V lost 6 bases, and 6 bases had no gene match. The CDR3 sequence is 13 residues long. CDR1 and CDR2 from the germline V gene are MDHEN and SYDVKM. The CDR3 DNA follows: TGTGCCAGCAGCCTGGGGACAGTCGAAAAACTGTTTTTT. It codes for CASSLGTVEKLFF.

The rearrangement uses TRBV29-1 and TRBJ1-1, with D hard to call. The CDR3 is 11 amino acids. The V gene lost 7 bases and the J gene lost 4 bases, with 10 bases spanning the gap. Germline V CDR1 and CDR2: SQVTM, ANQGSEA. The CDR3 spells CSASVSTEAFF. In nucleotides, the CDR3 is TGCAGCGCGTCCGTGAGCACTGAAGCTTTCTTT.

Only one count was recorded for this clone. The genes are TRBV29-1 and TRBJ2-5; D is unclear. Trimming stripped 6 bases from V and 3 bases from J, with 5 bases between. The CDR3 contains 10 residues. Per the germline V gene, CDR1 is SQVTM and CDR2 is ANQGSEA. The CDR3: CSVQKETQYF. The CDR3 DNA reads TGCAGCGTGCAGAAAGAGACCCAGTACTTC.